This T cell receptor beta chain was recovered during a study of T cell repertoires in cytomegalovirus infection. Whole-study context: From public TCR beta signatures came an indication of both CMV infection and matching HLA type.

A note on this clonotype: What it binds is not known.

TCRdb redid the calling of the reads with MiXCR, one entry per CDR3 protein. The sample has about 60,000 distinct CDR3 sequences, 33% seen once. The CDR3 extends over 14 amino acids. Trimming cost V 7 bases and J 5 bases, with 15 bases left between them. Germline V gene sequence: CDR1 SGHTA, CDR2 FQGNSA. The sample taken for sequencing was PBMCs, sequenced either directly or after in vitro stimulation (not recorded which). The chain is built from TRBV7-2 and TRBJ1-5, with a tentative D call TRBD1 (6 bases). This TCR came from a human donor in good health (CMV status not recorded). Some clones in this sample may be carry-over from other donors' samples. The CDR3 loop is CASKDSSLDQPQHF. CDR3 coding DNA: TGTGCCAGCAAGGACAGCTCCTTGGATCAGCCCCAGCATTTT.